The following is a T cell receptor beta chain sequence with its context. Its antigen is still unknown. CDR1 LGHNA and CDR2 YNFKEQ come from the germline V gene. The J segment lost 10 bases and the V segment lost 0 bases, leaving 17 bases of the junction unmatched. This CDR3 has 19 amino acids. Donors consisted of healthy bone marrow donors. The study ran its PCR with 60 Vbeta and 13 Jbeta primers. The table came from immunoSEQ multiplex PCR; TCRdb's copy has only in-frame clones and leaves some out. The data hold around 180,000 clones, with roughly 78% observed a single time. The record originates from a study of cytomegalovirus exposure and HLA in healthy donors. Study results and limitations: What TCR beta sequences reportedly achieved was accurate prediction of HLA-A and HLA-B alleles in most subjects.

This receptor was identified in a woman between 40 and 50 years old in good health and CMV-seronegative. Sequencing input: PBMCs. The chain links TRBV4-2 to TRBJ2-1, with 11 nucleotides matching TRBD2. In DNA form, the CDR3 reads TGTGCCAGCAGCCAAGATCTAGGGCTAGCGGGAGGCACCTGGGGGGAGCAGTTCTTC. Amino acids: CASSQDLGLAGGTWGEQFF.